This TCR beta chain was captured in a study of metastatic and nonmetastatic thyroid tumors. Study-level background: From malignant and benign thyroid patients, repertoires in blood and in tumor or nodule tissue were compared.

MiXCR re-clonotyped the PCR reads for TCRdb. The sample carries tens of thousands of clones, 12% recorded once. The length of the CDR3 is 14 residues. The junction had 6 bases not matched to a gene; V was cut back by 4 bases and J by 4 bases. Germline V gene data show CDR1 as MDHEN and CDR2 as SYDVKM. Thyroid surgery was preceded by no treatment in any patient. This clone was observed many times. The antigen remains unidentified. Study results and limitations: Within blood and tumor, benign nodules reportedly had significantly lower TCR beta diversity than malignant thyroid tumors did.

Sequences were obtained from blood. This sequence originates from a male donor with papillary thyroid cancer or a benign thyroid nodule (not recorded which). Some clones in this sample may be carry-over from other donors' samples. This chain uses TRBV28 with TRBJ2-5, with TRBD1 identical over 7 bases. The CDR3 DNA sequence: TGTGCCAGCAGTTCAGGGGGTGAGGGAGAGACCCAGTACTTC. Translated: CASSSGGEGETQYF.